This T cell receptor (beta chain) was captured by sequencing in a study of blood T cell repertoires in COVID-19. Study as a whole: Both acute and convalescent COVID-19 samples were obtained from the United States, Italy and Spain. PBMCs, B-cell-depleted T cells, or T cells were the source of the cDNA or gDNA that made up the material.

V dropped 5 bases and J dropped 0 bases, with 14 bases sitting between them. CDR1 is MNHNY and CDR2 is SVGAGI in the germline V gene (reference sequence). The CDR3 consists of 17 residues. Cohorts were based on clinical histories the participants reported. A case of COVID-19 had been met by exposed participants within 2 weeks before study entry. Produced via immunoSEQ multiplex PCR; TCRdb's table is partial and in-frame only. Of 350,000 to 450,000 clones in the sample, roughly 84% were seen once. The TCR was taken from a woman between 18 and 29 years old who had been exposed to COVID-19. This chain joins TRBV6-6 and TRBJ1-6; D call uncertain. Sequenced: PBMCs or T cells enriched from blood (not recorded which). In DNA, the CDR3 is TGTGCCAGCAGTCTACCTTTAGATAGCTCCTATAATTCACCCCTCCACTTT. It encodes CASSLPLDSSYNSPLHF.